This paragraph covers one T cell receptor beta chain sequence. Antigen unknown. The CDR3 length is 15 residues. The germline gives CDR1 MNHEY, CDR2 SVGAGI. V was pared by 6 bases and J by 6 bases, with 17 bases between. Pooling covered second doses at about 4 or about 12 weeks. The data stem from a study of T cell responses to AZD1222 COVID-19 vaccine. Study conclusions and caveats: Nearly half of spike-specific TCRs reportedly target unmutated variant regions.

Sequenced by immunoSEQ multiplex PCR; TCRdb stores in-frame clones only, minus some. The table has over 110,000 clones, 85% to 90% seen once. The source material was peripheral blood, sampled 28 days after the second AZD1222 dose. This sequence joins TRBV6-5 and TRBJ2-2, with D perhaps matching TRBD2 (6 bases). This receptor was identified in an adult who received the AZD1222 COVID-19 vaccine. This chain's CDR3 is CASRAGTPAPGELFF. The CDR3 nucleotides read TGTGCCAGCAGAGCAGGGACTCCTGCGCCCGGGGAGCTGTTTTTT.